The 3 T cell receptor beta chains below were found in one sample sequenced in a study of identical twins. TCRdb itself ran the 5' RACE reads through MiXCR, one entry per CDR3 protein. The sample holds roughly 480,000 distinct CDR3 sequences, approximately 25% seen once. The data also belong to a second study, concerning T cells expressing NK-cell markers.

Sequenced input: CD4+ T cells sorted from blood. Source of these receptors: a woman younger than 30 in good health.

This clonotype was picked up a small number of times. The chain recombines TRBV20-1 with TRBJ1-1; D unclear. There are 11 residues in the CDR3. Germline-derived CDR1 and CDR2 are DFQATT and SNEGSKA (reference sequence). The V end was cut by 6 bases, the J end by 1 base, with 6 bases between. The CDR3 region is CSATPNTEAFF. The DNA for the CDR3 is TGCAGTGCGACACCGAACACTGAAGCTTTCTTT.

The rearrangement uses TRBV11-1 and TRBJ2-4, with 9 bases identical to TRBD2. From germline, CDR1 is SGHAT and CDR2 FQDESV (reference sequence). V shed 9 bases, J shed 1 base, and the junction held 16 bases outside the gene matches. The CDR3 contains 18 residues. The CDR3 DNA follows: TGTGCCAGTACTCCGGGACTAGCTATAAGTGGGGCCAAAAACATTCAGTACTTC. Encoded protein: CASTPGLAISGAKNIQYF. Complete variable domain (other parts from reference TRBV11-1 and TRBJ2-4): EAEVAQSPRYKITEKSQAVAFWCDPISGHATLYWYRQILGQGPELLVQFQDESVVDDSQLPKDRFSAERLKGVDSTLKIQPAELGDSAMYLCASTPGLAISGAKNIQYFGAGTRLSVL.

The genes are TRBV29-1 and TRBJ2-1; the match to TRBD1 covers 7 bases. Losses at the gene ends were 4 bases for V and 4 bases for J; bases not matched to a gene: 7. The CDR3 is 14 residues long. CDR1 is SQVTM, CDR2 ANQGSEA, per germline. CDR3 protein: CSVAGGEFYNEQFF. For the CDR3, the DNA is TGCAGCGTTGCAGGGGGTGAGTTTTACAATGAGCAGTTCTTC.